The 3 T cell receptor beta chains in this list originate from one sample, sequenced in a study of shared clonotypes between healthy human individuals. The protocol was immunoSEQ multiplex PCR, while the TCRdb copy is restricted to in-frame clones and leaves out a portion. The table includes about 1 million clones, around 74% detected once. The sequencing input was memory CD4+ T cells sorted from blood. Subset specified: CD45RA-negative fraction. The receptors here all came from a man aged 18 to 29 in good health.

The CDR3 reads CASSQEAGNNSPLHF. As DNA, the CDR3 is TGTGCCAGCAGCCAAGAAGCAGGGAATAATTCACCCCTCCACTTT. The V and J genes are TRBV4-2 and TRBJ1-6; D might be TRBD1 (5 bases). Trimming stripped 0 bases from V and 5 bases from J, with 8 bases between. This CDR3 region has 15 residues. Germline CDR1 LGHNA, CDR2 YNFKEQ.

This clone was seen ten or more times. The same CDR3 is also encoded by other DNA sequences in this sample. J is TRBJ2-3 and V is TRBV9, with D possibly being TRBD2 (5 bases). Germline V lookup: CDR1 SGDLS, CDR2 YYNGEE. V dropped 2 bases and J dropped 6 bases, with 10 bases sitting between them. The CDR3 totals 13 residues. In DNA form, the CDR3 reads TGTGCCAGCAGCGTGGGCCCGGGGGATACGCAGTATTTT. Translation gives CASSVGPGDTQYF.

The chain employs TRBV6-5 and TRBJ1-4; 9 bases match TRBD1. V lost 6 bases and J lost 12; bases outside the gene matches: 5. The CDR3 is 12 residues long. Germline loops: CDR1 MNHEY, CDR2 SVGAGI. The CDR3 region is CASRPDRGELFF. As DNA, the CDR3 is TGTGCCAGCAGACCGGACAGGGGAGAACTGTTTTTT.